This TCR beta chain was identified during a study of human T cells and chemical hapten exposure. In TCRdb, the RACE reads were re-called with MiXCR into one record per CDR3 protein. The sample includes fewer than 500,000 distinct CDR3 sequences, more than 4.5% of them seen just once. The length of the CDR3 is 13 residues. Germline V gives CDR1 KGHDR, CDR2 SFDVKD. V shed 2 bases, J shed 8 bases, and the junction held 2 bases outside the gene matches. Time point meaning: patch test 1, 2 weeks after DPC sensitization. Stated treatment: therapeutic diphenylcyclopropenone sensitization with weekly scalp DPC. This clonotype has more than one count but fewer than ten.

Source: whole blood, taken in connection with sensitization to the hapten diphenylcyclopropenone (DPC). This TCR was recovered from a woman in her fifties or sixties with alopecia areata. Some clones in this sample may be carry-over from other donors' samples. The chain has TRBV24-1 and TRBJ1-2; the match to TRBD1 covers 9 bases. The chain's CDR3 is CATSDSDRGGYTF. In DNA form, the CDR3 reads TGTGCCACCAGTGATTCGGACAGGGGAGGCTACACCTTC.